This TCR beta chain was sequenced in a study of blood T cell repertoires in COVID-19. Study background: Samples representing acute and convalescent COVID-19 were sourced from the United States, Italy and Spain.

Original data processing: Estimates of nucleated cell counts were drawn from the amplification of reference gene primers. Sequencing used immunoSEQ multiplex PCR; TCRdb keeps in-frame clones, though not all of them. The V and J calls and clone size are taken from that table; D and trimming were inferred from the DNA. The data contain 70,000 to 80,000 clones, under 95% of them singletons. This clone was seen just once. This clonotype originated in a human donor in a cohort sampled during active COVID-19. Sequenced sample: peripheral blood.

The CDR3 nucleotides read TGCGCCAGCAGCCTCCGGGACAGATACAATGAGCAGTTCTTC. Residues: CASSLRDRYNEQFF. The genes are TRBV5-1 and TRBJ2-1, with TRBD1 matching 7 bases. J lost 4 bases, V lost 4 bases, and 5 bases had no gene match. The CDR3 has 14 amino acids. Germline CDR1 and CDR2: SGHRS and YFSETQ.